These 14 T cell receptor beta chains were all obtained from the same sample, sequenced in a study of human T cells and chemical hapten exposure. Specified time point: patch test 1, 2 weeks after DPC sensitization. Documented treatment: therapeutic diphenylcyclopropenone sensitization with weekly scalp DPC. TCRdb re-called the RACE reads with MiXCR, one entry per CDR3 protein. The table lists roughly 120,000 distinct CDR3 sequences, 12% of them singletons. Sample: whole blood, taken in connection with sensitization to the hapten diphenylcyclopropenone (DPC). The receptors were gathered from a woman in her fifties or sixties with alopecia areata. Some clones in this sample may be carry-over from other donors' samples.

The chain is built from TRBV28 and TRBJ1-4; unclear D gene. The ends were cut back, 3 bases at V and 8 bases at J, with 7 bases in the middle. CDR3 length: 12 residues. Germline loops: CDR1 MDHEN, CDR2 SYDVKM. In DNA, the CDR3 is TGTGCCAGCAGTTTCGTCGACGAAAAACTGTTTTTT. Amino acid sequence: CASSFVDEKLFF.

This chain connects TRBV28 to TRBJ2-7, with D tentatively TRBD2 (5 bases). V lost 9 bases and J lost 5, with 17 bases in between. The V gene's germline CDR1 is MDHEN and CDR2 SYDVKM. The CDR3 is made up of 13 amino acids. The CDR3 sequence is CASAPGFGDEQYF. CDR3 coding DNA: TGTGCCAGTGCCCCGGGGTTTGGGGACGAGCAGTACTTC.

This clonotype has a handful of counts. The chain is built from TRBV5-1 and TRBJ2-2, with 13 bases lining up with TRBD2. The CDR3 loop spans 17 amino acids. The germline V gene has CDR1 SGHRS and CDR2 YFSETQ. After removal of 4 bases from V and 5 bases from J, the junction contained 8 bases not matched to a gene. The CDR3 bases are TGCGCCAGCAGCCTATCTGGACTAGCGGGAGAAACCGGGGAGCTGTTTTTT. It codes for CASSLSGLAGETGELFF.

This clonotype has just a few counts. V and J are TRBV28 and TRBJ2-7, with a tentative D call TRBD2 (6 bases). The V gene lost 3 bases and the J gene lost 6 bases, with 9 bases spanning the gap. The CDR3 is 12 amino acids. Germline-derived CDR1 and CDR2 are MDHEN and SYDVKM. The CDR3 DNA sequence: TGTGCCAGCAGTTTGGAGGGTTTCGAGCAGTACTTC. This codes for CASSLEGFEQYF.

The V and J genes are TRBV20-1 and TRBJ2-1; the match to TRBD1 covers 9 bases. CDR1 is DFQATT and CDR2 is SNEGSKA in the germline V gene (reference sequence). The CDR3 loop spans 16 amino acids. V dropped 6 bases and J dropped 4; count of bases not matched to a gene: 13. In DNA, the CDR3 is TGCAGTGCCAGGGGACAGGGAGCGTGGGGATACAATGAGCAGTTCTTC. Translating gives CSARGQGAWGYNEQFF.

This clonotype was observed at least ten times. The chain employs TRBV28 and TRBJ2-4; 7 bases match TRBD2. This CDR3 spans 12 amino acids. The junction had 3 bases not matched to a gene; V was cut back by 2 bases and J by 11 bases. Looked up from germline, CDR1 is MDHEN and CDR2 is SYDVKM. The CDR3 region is CASSLRGRVQYF. DNA of the CDR3: TGTGCCAGCAGTTTACGGGGGAGGGTTCAGTACTTC.

Many counts were recorded for this clonotype. The J gene is TRBJ1-2, the V gene TRBV6-2 or TRBV6-3, with TRBD1 matching 8 bases. Germline-derived CDR1 and CDR2 are MNHEY and SVGEGT. This CDR3 contains 12 residues. The trim removed 8 bases at V and 9 bases at J, leaving 8 bases unmatched. The CDR3 region is CASAQGARSYTF. The CDR3, as DNA: TGTGCCAGCGCTCAGGGGGCGAGGAGCTACACCTTC.

This clonotype was recorded at least ten times. The chain employs TRBV20-1 and TRBJ2-7; 7 bases fit TRBD1. V gave up 0 bases and J gave up 3 bases; unmatched junction bases: 8. The CDR3 covers 15 residues. Germline CDR1 is DFQATT and CDR2 is SNEGSKA (reference sequence). The CDR3 here is CSARDLRGQIYEQYF. In DNA, the CDR3 is TGCAGTGCTAGAGATCTGAGGGGACAGATCTACGAGCAGTACTTC.

This clonotype was counted a few times. The J gene is TRBJ1-5, the V gene TRBV6-2 or TRBV6-3; 9 bases agree with TRBD1. This CDR3 has 16 amino acids. CDR1 MNHEY and CDR2 SVGEGT come from the germline V gene. J lost 2 bases, V lost 6 bases, and 8 bases had no gene match. DNA for the CDR3: TGTGCCAGCAGATCGATCCGGGACAGGGGCAATCAGCCCCAGCATTTT. Translating gives CASRSIRDRGNQPQHF.

This rearrangement joins TRBV6-6 to TRBJ1-5, with 9 bases fitting TRBD1. Trimming took 6 bases from V and 2 from J; bases not matched to a gene: 8. This CDR3 has 16 residues. Germline V lookup: CDR1 MNHNY, CDR2 SVGAGI (reference sequence). CDR3 protein: CASSLQGAPGNQPQHF. CDR3 in DNA: TGTGCCAGCAGCCTACAGGGGGCGCCCGGCAATCAGCCCCAGCATTTT.

The V and J genes are TRBV29-1 and TRBJ1-1; tentatively, D is TRBD1 (6 bases). CDR1 and CDR2 from the germline V gene are SQVTM and ANQGSEA. The CDR3 consists of 14 residues. Deletions cut 0 bases from V and 1 base from J, with 9 bases between. CDR3 region: CSVEDRRGNTEAFF. The DNA of the CDR3 is TGCAGCGTTGAAGACCGCAGGGGGAACACTGAAGCTTTCTTT.

The CDR3 nucleotides read TGCAGTGCTGGTCCTAGCGGGGGCGGCACAGATACGCAGTATTTT. This translates into CSAGPSGGGTDTQYF. The chain carries TRBV20-1 and TRBJ2-3; TRBD2 matches at 10 bases. This CDR3 is built from 15 residues. With V trimmed by 5 bases and J by 1 base, 6 bases remained unmatched. Germline V CDR1 and CDR2: DFQATT, SNEGSKA (reference sequence).

The V gene is TRBV2, the J gene TRBJ2-6, with D possibly TRBD1 on 5 matching bases. CDR1 is SNHLY, CDR2 FYNNEI, per germline. The V end lost 4 bases, the J end lost 1 base, and 8 bases lay between the germline ends. The CDR3 spans 15 residues. This CDR3 reads CASSGQISGANVLTF. In DNA, the CDR3 is TGTGCCAGCAGTGGACAGATATCTGGGGCCAACGTCCTGACTTTC.

This clonotype appeared a few times. The chain couples TRBV5-5 to TRBJ2-7, with a tentative D call TRBD1 (6 bases). V was trimmed by 2 bases and J by 2 bases, leaving 11 bases between them. Germline V gene sequence: CDR1 SGHKS, CDR2 YYEKEE (reference sequence). The CDR3 covers 14 residues. The DNA for the CDR3 is TGTGCCAGCAGCTTAGACAGGCCCCCCTACGAGCAGTACTTC. Its translation is CASSLDRPPYEQYF.